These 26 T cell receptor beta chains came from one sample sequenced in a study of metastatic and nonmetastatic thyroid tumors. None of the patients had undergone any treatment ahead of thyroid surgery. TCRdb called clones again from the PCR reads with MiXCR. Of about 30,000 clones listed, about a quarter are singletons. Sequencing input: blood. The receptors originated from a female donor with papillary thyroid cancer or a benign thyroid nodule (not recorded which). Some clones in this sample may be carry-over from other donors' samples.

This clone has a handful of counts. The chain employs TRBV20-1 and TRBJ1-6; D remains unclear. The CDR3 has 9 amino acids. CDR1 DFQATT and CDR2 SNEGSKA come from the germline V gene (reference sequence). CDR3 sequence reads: CHLETPLHF. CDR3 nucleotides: TGCCATCTCGAGACACCCCTCCACTTT.

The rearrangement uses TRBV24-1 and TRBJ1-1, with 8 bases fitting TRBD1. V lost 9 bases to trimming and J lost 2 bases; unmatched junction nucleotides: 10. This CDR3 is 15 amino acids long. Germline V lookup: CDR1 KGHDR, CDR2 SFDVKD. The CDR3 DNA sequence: TGTGCCACCTGTGCGCGTGGACAGGGCAACACTGAAGCTTTCTTT. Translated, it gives CATCARGQGNTEAFF.

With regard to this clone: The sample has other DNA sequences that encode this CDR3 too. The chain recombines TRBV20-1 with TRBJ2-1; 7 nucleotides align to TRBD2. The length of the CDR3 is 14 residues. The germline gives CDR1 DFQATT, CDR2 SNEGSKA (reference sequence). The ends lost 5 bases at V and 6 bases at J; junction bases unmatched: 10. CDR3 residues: CSASIGGEGNEQFF. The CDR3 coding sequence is TGCAGTGCTTCCATTGGTGGGGAGGGCAATGAGCAGTTCTTC.

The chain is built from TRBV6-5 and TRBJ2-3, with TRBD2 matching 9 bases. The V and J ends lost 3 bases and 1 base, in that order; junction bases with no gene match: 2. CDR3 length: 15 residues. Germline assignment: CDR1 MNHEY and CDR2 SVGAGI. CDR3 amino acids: CASSYRTSGTDTQYF. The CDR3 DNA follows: TGTGCCAGCAGTTATCGGACTAGCGGCACAGATACGCAGTATTTT.

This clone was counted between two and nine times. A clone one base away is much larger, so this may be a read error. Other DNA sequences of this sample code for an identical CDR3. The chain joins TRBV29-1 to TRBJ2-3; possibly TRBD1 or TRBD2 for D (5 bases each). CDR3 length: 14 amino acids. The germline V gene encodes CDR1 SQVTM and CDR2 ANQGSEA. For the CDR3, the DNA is TGCAGCGTACTACAATCGGGGCTTCAAGATACACAGTATTTT. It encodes CSVLQSGLQDTQYF.

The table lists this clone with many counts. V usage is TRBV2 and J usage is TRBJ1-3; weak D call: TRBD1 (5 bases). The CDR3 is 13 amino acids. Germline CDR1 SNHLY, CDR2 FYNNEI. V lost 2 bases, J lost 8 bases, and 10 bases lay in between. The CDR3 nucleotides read TGTGCCAGCAGTGAAAGCGACAGTTACACCATATATTTT. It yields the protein CASSESDSYTIYF.

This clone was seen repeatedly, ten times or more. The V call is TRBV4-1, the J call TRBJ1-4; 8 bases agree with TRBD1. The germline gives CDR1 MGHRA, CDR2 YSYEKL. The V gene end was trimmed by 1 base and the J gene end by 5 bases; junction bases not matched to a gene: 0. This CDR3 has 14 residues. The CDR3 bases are TGCGCCAGCAGCCAAGGGGACAGGAATGAAAAACTGTTTTTT. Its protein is CASSQGDRNEKLFF.

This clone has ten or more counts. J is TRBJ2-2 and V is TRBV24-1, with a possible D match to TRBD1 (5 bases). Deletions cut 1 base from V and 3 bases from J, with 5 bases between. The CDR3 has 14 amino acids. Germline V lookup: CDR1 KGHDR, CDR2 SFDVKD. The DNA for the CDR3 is TGTGCCACCAGTGATTTCAGGGACACCGGGGAGCTGTTTTTT. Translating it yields CATSDFRDTGELFF.

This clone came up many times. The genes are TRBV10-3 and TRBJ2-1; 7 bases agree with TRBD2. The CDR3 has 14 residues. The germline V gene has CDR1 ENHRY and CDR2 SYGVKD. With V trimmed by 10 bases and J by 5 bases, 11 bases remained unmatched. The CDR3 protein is CATAMGGSDNEQFF. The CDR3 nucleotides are TGTGCCACTGCAATGGGCGGGAGCGACAATGAGCAGTTCTTC.

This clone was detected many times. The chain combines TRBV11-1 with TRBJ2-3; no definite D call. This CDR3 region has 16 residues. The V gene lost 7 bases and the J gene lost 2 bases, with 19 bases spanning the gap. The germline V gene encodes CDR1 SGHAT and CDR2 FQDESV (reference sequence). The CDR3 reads CASNQLIVANTDTQYF. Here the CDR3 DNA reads TGTGCCAGCAACCAGCTAATAGTGGCCAACACAGATACGCAGTATTTT.

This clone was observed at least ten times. Here the CDR3 reads CASSWNDRVNTEAFF. CDR3 bases: TGCGCCAGCAGCTGGAATGACAGGGTGAACACTGAAGCTTTCTTT. The rearrangement uses TRBV5-1 and TRBJ1-1; 7 nucleotides agree with TRBD1. Germline loops: CDR1 SGHRS, CDR2 YFSETQ. This CDR3 contains 15 residues. The junction had 5 bases not matched to a gene; V was cut back by 3 bases and J by 0 bases.

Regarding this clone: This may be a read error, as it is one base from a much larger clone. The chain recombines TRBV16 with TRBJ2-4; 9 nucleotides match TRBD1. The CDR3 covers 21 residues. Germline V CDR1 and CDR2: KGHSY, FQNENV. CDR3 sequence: CASSRTQRSGTGIVLRNILYF. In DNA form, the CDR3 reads TGTGCCAGCAGCCGCACACAACGCTCCGGGACAGGGATAGTACTAAGAAACATTCTGTACTTC.

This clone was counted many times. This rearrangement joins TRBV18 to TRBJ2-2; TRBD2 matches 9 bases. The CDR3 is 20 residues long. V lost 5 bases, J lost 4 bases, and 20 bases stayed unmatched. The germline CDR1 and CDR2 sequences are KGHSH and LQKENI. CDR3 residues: CASSLIGTASGIQPTGELFF. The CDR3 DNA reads TGTGCCAGCTCATTGATTGGGACAGCTAGCGGGATACAACCCACCGGGGAGCTGTTTTTT.

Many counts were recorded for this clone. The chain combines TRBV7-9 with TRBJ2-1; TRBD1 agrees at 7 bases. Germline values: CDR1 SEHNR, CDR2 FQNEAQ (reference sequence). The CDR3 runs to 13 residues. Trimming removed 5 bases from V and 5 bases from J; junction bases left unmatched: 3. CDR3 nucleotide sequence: TGTGCCAGCAGCCGGGGACAGAACAATGAGCAGTTCTTC. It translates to CASSRGQNNEQFF.

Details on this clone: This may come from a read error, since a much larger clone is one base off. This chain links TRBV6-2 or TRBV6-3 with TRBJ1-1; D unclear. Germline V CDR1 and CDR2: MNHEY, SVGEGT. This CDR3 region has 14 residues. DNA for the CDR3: TGTGTCAGCAGTCCCGGAGCCGCCCTCGCGGGAGCTTTCTTT. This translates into CVSSPGAALAGAFF.

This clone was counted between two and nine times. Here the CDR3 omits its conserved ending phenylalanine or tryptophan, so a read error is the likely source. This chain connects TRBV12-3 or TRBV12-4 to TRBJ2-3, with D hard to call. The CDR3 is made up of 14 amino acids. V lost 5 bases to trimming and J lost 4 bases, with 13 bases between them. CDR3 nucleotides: TGTGCCAGCAGTCCCAGGACGGAGTCAGATACGCAGTATCTT. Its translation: CASSPRTESDTQYL.

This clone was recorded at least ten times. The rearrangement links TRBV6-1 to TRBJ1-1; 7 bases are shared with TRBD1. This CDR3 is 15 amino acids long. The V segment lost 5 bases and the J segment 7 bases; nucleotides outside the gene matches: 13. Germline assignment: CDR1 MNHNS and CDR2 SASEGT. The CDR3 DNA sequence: TGTGCCAGCAGTCCCGAACAGGGGCTGCCGCGTGAAGCTTTCTTT. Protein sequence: CASSPEQGLPREAFF.

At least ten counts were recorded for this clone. Here the CDR3 reads CAWSELNTEAFF. CDR3 sequence (DNA): TGTGCCTGGAGTGAACTGAACACTGAAGCTTTCTTT. This sequence joins TRBV30 and TRBJ1-1; D gene unclear. The CDR3 is made up of 12 amino acids. Germline-derived CDR1 and CDR2 are GTSNPN and SVGIG (reference sequence). Trimming cost V 1 base and J 0 bases, with 3 bases left between them.

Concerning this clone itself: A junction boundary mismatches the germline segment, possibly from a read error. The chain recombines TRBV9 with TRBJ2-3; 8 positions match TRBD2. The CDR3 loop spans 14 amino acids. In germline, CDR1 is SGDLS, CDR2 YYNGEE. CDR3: CASRPGTRGDTRYF. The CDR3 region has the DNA TGTGCCAGCAGACCCGGGACTAGAGGTGATACGCGGTATTTT.

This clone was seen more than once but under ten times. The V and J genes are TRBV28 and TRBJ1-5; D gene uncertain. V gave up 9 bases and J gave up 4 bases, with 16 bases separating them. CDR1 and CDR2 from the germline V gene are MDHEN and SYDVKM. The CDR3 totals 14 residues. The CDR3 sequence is CARPGVVGNQPQHF. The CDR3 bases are TGTGCCAGGCCGGGAGTTGTTGGGAATCAGCCCCAGCATTTT.

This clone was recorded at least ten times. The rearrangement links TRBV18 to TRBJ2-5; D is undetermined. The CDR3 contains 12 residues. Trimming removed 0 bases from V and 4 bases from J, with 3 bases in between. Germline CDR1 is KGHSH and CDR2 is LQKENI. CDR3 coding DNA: TGTGCCAGCTCACCACCGGGAGAGACCCAGTACTTC. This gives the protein CASSPPGETQYF. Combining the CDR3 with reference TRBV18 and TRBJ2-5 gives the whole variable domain NAGVMQNPRHLVRRRGQEARLRCSPMKGHSHVYWYRQLPEEGLKFMVYLQKENIIDESGMPKERFSAEFPKEGPSILRIQQVVRGDSAAYFCASSPPGETQYFGPGTRLLVL.

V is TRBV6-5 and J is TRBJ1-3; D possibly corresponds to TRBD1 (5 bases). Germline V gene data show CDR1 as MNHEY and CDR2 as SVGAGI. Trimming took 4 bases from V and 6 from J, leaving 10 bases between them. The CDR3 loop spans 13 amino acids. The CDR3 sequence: CASSSPGKNTIYF. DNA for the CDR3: TGTGCCAGCAGTTCGCCAGGGAAAAACACCATATATTTT.

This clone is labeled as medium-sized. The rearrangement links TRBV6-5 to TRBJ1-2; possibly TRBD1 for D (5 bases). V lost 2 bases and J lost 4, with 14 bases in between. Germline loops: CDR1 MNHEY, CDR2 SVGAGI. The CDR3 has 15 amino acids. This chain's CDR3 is CASSYPSGTTYGYTF. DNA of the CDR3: TGTGCCAGCAGTTACCCCTCCGGGACTACCTATGGCTACACCTTC.

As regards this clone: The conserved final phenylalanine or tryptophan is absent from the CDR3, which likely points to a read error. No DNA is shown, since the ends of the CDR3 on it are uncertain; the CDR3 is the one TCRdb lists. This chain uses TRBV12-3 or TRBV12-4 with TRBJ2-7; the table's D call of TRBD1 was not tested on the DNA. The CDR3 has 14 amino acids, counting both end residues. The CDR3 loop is CASSPGAARHDEYC.

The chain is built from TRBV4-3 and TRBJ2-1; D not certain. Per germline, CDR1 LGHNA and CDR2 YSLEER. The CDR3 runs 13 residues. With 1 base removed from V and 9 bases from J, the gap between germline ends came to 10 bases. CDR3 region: CASSQVLMGEQFF. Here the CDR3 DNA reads TGCGCCAGCAGCCAAGTGCTAATGGGTGAGCAGTTCTTC.

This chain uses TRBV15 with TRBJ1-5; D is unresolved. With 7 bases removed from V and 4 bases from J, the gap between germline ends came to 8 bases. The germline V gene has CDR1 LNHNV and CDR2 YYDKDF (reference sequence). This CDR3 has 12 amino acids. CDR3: CATNGVNQPQHF. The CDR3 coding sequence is TGTGCCACCAACGGAGTAAATCAGCCCCAGCATTTT.